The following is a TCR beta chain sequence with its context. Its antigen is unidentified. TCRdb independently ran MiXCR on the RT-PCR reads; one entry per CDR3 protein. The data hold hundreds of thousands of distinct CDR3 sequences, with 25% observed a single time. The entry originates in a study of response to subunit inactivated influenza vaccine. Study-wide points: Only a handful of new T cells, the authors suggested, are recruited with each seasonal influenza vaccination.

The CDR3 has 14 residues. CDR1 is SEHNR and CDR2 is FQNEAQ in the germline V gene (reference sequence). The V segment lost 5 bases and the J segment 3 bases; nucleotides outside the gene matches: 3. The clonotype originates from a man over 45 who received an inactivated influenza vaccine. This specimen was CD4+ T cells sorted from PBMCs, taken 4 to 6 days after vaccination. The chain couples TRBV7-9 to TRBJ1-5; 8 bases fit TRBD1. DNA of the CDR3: TGTGCCAGCAGCAAGACAGGGGACAATCAGCCCCAGCATTTT. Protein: CASSKTGDNQPQHF.